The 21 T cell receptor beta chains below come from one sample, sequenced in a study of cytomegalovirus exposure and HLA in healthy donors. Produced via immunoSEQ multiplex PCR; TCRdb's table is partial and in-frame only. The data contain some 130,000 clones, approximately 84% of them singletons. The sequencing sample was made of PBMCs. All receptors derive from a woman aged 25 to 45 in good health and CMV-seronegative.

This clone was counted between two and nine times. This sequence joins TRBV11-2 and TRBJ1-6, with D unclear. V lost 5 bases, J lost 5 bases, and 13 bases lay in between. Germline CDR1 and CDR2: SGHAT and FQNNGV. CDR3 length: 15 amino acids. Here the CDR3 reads CASSPIHRDNSPLHF. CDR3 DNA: TGTGCCAGCAGCCCAATTCACCGAGATAATTCACCCCTCCACTTT.

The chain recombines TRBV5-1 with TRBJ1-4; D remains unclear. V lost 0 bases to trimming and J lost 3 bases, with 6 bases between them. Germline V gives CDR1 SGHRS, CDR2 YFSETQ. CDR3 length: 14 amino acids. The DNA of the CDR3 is TGCGCCAGCAGCTTGGGCGGATCTAATGAAAAACTGTTTTTT. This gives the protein CASSLGGSNEKLFF.

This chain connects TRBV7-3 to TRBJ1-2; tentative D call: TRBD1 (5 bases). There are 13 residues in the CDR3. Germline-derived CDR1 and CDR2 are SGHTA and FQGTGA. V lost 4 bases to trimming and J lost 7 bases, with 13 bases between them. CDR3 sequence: CASSSAGGGGYTF. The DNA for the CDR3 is TGTGCCAGCAGCTCTGCGGGGGGAGGTGGCTACACCTTC. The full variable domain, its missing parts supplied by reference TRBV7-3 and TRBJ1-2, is GAGVSQTPSNKVTEKGKYVELRCDPISGHTALYWYRQSLGQGPEFLIYFQGTGAADDSGLPNDRFFAVRPEGSVSTLKIQRTERGDSAVYLCASSSAGGGGYTFGSGTRLTVV.

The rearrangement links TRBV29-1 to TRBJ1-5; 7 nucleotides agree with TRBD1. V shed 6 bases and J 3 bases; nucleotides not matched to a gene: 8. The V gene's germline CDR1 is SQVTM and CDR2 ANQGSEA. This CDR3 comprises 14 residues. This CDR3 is CSVTGTDPNQPQHF. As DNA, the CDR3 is TGCAGCGTAACCGGGACAGACCCCAATCAGCCCCAGCATTTT.

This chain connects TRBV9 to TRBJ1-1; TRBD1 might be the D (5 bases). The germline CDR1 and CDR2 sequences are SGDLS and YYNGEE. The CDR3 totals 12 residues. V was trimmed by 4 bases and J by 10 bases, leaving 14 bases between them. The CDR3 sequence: CASSTYGGRAFF. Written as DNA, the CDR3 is TGTGCCAGCAGCACATACGGGGGACGAGCTTTCTTT.

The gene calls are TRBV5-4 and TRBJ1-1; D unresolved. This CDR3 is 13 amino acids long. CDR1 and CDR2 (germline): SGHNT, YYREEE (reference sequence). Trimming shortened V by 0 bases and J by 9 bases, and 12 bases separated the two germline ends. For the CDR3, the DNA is TGTGCCAGCAGCTTGGACAGCAGCCGTCAAGCTTTCTTT. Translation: CASSLDSSRQAFF.

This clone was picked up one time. CDR3 sequence (DNA): TGTGCCAGCAGCCCTGACGGGAGTAACTATGGCTACACCTTC. It is translated as CASSPDGSNYGYTF. The J gene is TRBJ1-2, the V gene TRBV11-2; D gene uncertain. This CDR3 is 14 amino acids long. The V gene's germline CDR1 is SGHAT and CDR2 FQNNGV. V was trimmed by 5 bases and J by 1 base, leaving 11 bases between them.

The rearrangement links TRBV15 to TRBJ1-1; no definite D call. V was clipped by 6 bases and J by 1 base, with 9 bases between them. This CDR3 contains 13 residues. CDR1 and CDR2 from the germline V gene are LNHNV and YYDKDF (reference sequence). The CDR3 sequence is CATSLEKNTEAFF. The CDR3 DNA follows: TGTGCCACCAGTTTAGAGAAGAACACTGAAGCTTTCTTT. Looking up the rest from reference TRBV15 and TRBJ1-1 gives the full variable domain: DAMVIQNPRYQVTQFGKPVTLSCSQTLNHNVMYWYQQKSSQAPKLLFHYYDKDFNNEADTPDNFQSRRPNTSFCFLDIRSPGLGDTAMYLCATSLEKNTEAFFGQGTRLTVV.

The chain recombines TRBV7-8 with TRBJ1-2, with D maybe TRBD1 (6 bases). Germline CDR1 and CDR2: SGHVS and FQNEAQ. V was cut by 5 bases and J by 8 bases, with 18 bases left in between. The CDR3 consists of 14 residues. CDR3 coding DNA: TGTGCCAGCAGCGAACAGGGACGTGGCGGAGGCTACACCTTC. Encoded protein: CASSEQGRGGGYTF.

CDR3 nucleotides: TGTGCCATCAGTGAGTTCGGGGGGTCGGGCTATGGCTACACCTTC. This sequence encodes CAISEFGGSGYGYTF. This chain joins TRBV10-3 and TRBJ1-2, with D tentatively TRBD1 (5 bases). There are 15 residues in the CDR3. V shed 1 base and J shed 4 bases, with 13 bases lying between them. Germline CDR1 reads ENHRY; CDR2 reads SYGVKD.

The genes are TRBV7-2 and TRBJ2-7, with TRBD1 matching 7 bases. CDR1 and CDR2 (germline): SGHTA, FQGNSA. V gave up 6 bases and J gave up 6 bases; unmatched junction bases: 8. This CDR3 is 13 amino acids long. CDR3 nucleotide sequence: TGTGCCAGCAGACGCGGACAGGACGGCGAGCAGTACTTC. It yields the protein CASRRGQDGEQYF. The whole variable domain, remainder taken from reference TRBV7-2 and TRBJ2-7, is GAGVSQSPSNKVTEKGKDVELRCDPISGHTALYWYRQSLGQGLEFLIYFQGNSAPDKSGLPSDRFSAERTGGSVSTLTIQRTQQEDSAVYLCASRRGQDGEQYFGPGTRLTVT.

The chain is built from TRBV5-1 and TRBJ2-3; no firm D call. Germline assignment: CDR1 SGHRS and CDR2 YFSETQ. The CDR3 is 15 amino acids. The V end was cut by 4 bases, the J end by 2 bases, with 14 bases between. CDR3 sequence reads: CASSTQFIATDTQYF. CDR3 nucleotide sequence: TGCGCCAGCAGCACACAATTTATTGCCACAGATACGCAGTATTTT.

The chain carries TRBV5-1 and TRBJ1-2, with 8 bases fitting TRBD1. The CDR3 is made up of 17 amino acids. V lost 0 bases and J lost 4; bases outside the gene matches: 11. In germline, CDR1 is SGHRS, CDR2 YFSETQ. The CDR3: CASSLDGQGYDGYGYTF. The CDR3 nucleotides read TGCGCCAGCAGCTTGGACGGACAGGGATATGACGGCTATGGCTACACCTTC.

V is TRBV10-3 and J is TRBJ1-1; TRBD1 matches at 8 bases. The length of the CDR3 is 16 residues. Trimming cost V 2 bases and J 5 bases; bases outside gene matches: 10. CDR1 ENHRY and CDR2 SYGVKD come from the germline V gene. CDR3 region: CAISERGQGAGTEAFF. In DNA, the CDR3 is TGTGCCATCAGTGAGAGGGGCCAGGGGGCCGGGACTGAAGCTTTCTTT.

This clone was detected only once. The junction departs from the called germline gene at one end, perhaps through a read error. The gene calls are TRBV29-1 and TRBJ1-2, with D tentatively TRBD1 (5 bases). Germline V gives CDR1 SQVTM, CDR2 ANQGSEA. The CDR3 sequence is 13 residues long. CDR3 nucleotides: TGCAGCGTTGATAGGGGCCACATTTATGACTACACCTTC. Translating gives CSVDRGHIYDYTF.

The CDR3: CASSLGLADNEQFF. The CDR3 nucleotides read TGTGCCAGCAGCCTGGGACTAGCGGACAATGAGCAGTTCTTC. The V and J genes are TRBV11-2 and TRBJ2-1; 11 bases fit TRBD2. Germline CDR1 and CDR2: SGHAT and FQNNGV. This CDR3 has 14 amino acids. Trimming removed 5 bases from V and 5 bases from J; junction bases left unmatched: 2.

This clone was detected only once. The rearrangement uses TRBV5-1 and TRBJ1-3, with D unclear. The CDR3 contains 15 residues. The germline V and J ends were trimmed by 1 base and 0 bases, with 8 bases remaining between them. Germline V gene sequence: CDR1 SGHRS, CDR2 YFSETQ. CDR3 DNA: TGCGCCAGCAGCTTGTCCGGGAGCTCTGGAAACACCATATATTTT. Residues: CASSLSGSSGNTIYF.

Here the CDR3 reads CSVGRETQYF. Written as DNA, the CDR3 is TGCAGCGTGGGGAGGGAGACCCAGTACTTC. This chain connects TRBV29-1 to TRBJ2-5; a possible D gene is TRBD2 (6 bases). V was cut by 6 bases and J by 5 bases, with 7 bases left in between. Germline V gene sequence: CDR1 SQVTM, CDR2 ANQGSEA. There are 10 residues in the CDR3.

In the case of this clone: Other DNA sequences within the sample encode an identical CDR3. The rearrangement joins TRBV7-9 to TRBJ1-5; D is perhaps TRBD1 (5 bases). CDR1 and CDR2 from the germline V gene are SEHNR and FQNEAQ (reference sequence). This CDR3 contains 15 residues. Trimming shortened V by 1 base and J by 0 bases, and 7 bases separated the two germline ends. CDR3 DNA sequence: TGTGCCAGCAGCTTAGGCACAGGTAGCAATCAGCCCCAGCATTTT. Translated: CASSLGTGSNQPQHF.

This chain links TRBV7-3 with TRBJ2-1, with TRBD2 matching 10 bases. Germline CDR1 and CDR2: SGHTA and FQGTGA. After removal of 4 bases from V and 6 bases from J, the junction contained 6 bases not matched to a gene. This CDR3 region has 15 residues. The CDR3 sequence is CASSYNSGGSNEQFF. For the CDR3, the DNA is TGTGCCAGCAGCTATAATAGCGGGGGGTCCAATGAGCAGTTCTTC.

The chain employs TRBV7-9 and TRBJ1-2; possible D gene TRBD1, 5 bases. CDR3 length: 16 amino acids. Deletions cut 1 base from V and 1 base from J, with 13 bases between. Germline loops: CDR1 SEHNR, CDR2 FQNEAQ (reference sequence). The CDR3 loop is CASSLVIGGINYGYTF. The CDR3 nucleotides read TGTGCCAGCAGCTTAGTCATCGGGGGGATTAACTATGGCTACACCTTC.